The 13 T cell receptor beta chains given below trace back to one sample, sequenced in a study of regulatory T cells in long-lasting Graves disease. Combining iRepertoire HTBI primers with Arm-PCR of CDR3 regions, the authors built TCR beta libraries. One entry per CDR3 protein, called by TCRdb with MiXCR from the multiplex PCR reads. The sample has 310,000 or so distinct CDR3 sequences, roughly a fifth seen once; the top ten hold just under 30%. Time point described: persistent/refractory GD, antithyroid drugs over 5 years with positive TRAb. The TCR library was made from RNA that had been extracted from PBMCs in TRIzol. Sequences were derived from peripheral blood mononuclear cells (PBMCs), sampled when the disease was refractory, from a patient treated with antithyroid drugs. These receptors were obtained from a female donor with Graves disease.

This clonotype appeared a few times. The J gene is TRBJ2-6, the V gene TRBV2; no definite D call. There are 14 residues in the CDR3. V lost 4 bases and J 4 bases, leaving 8 bases between the germline ends. The germline V gene encodes CDR1 SNHLY and CDR2 FYNNEI. This chain's CDR3 is CASSVVPGANVLTF. The CDR3, as DNA: TGTGCCAGCAGTGTAGTTCCCGGGGCCAACGTCCTGACTTTC.

Many counts were recorded for this clonotype. The chain links TRBV7-2 to TRBJ2-2; 8 bases fit TRBD1. The CDR3 length is 16 residues. In germline, CDR1 is SGHTA, CDR2 FQGNSA. Unmatched junction bases numbered 8, after V lost 5 bases and J lost 3 bases. This CDR3 is CASSVAGGLDTGELFF. The CDR3 DNA reads TGTGCCAGCAGCGTCGCAGGGGGCCTCGACACCGGGGAGCTGTTTTTT.

This clonotype appeared many times. This chain links TRBV12-3 or TRBV12-4 with TRBJ1-2, with TRBD1 matching 9 bases. The CDR3 spans 15 residues. J lost 6 bases, V lost 7 bases, and 12 bases had no gene match. The CDR3 here is CASTPVLTGGNGYTF. CDR3 in DNA: TGTGCCAGCACTCCCGTCCTCACAGGGGGCAATGGCTACACCTTC.

This chain joins TRBV9 and TRBJ1-2, with 7 bases that match TRBD1. CDR3 length: 16 amino acids. V shed 1 base, J shed 8 bases, and the junction held 14 bases outside the gene matches. Looked up from germline, CDR1 is SGDLS and CDR2 is YYNGEE. The CDR3 bases are TGTGCCAGCAGCGTACCCTCAACAGGGGAGAAGGGCGGCTACACCTTC. It specifies CASSVPSTGEKGGYTF.

This clonotype has ten or more counts. CDR3 protein: CASGTAQETQYF. The CDR3 nucleotides are TGTGCCAGCGGGACAGCACAAGAGACCCAGTACTTC. The chain carries TRBV12-3 or TRBV12-4 and TRBJ2-5; 7 bases line up with TRBD1. Trimming cost V 8 bases and J 2 bases; bases outside gene matches: 2. The CDR3 covers 12 residues.

This clonotype has a count of ten or more. The rearrangement joins TRBV6-1 to TRBJ2-2, with TRBD1 matching 9 bases. The germline CDR1 and CDR2 sequences are MNHNS and SASEGT. This CDR3 region has 18 residues. The V and J ends lost 5 bases and 2 bases, in that order; junction bases with no gene match: 12. CDR3 DNA sequence: TGTGCCAGCAGTACCGACAGGGGGGGGAGAAATAACACCGGGGAGCTGTTTTTT. Encoded protein: CASSTDRGGRNNTGELFF.

CDR3 amino acids: CASSYSSDLAGNTIYF. CDR3 DNA sequence: TGTGCCAGCAGTTACTCCTCGGACCTCGCTGGAAACACCATATATTTT. The chain links TRBV6-5 to TRBJ1-3; D remains ambiguous. This CDR3 contains 16 residues. Trimming removed 0 bases from V and 2 bases from J, with 11 bases in between. In germline, CDR1 is MNHEY, CDR2 SVGAGI.

This clonotype occurred many times. The V and J genes are TRBV6-1 and TRBJ2-7; 9 bases match TRBD1. J gave up 6 bases and V 8 bases, and 8 bases lay outside the gene matches. The germline V gene encodes CDR1 MNHNS and CDR2 SASEGT. CDR3 length equals 13 residues. DNA of the CDR3: TGTGCCAGCGGTCGGGACAGGGTCGGCGAGCAGTACTTC. Its protein is CASGRDRVGEQYF.

This clonotype was found many times. This rearrangement joins TRBV3-1 to TRBJ1-1; 12 nucleotides match TRBD1. The germline CDR1 and CDR2 sequences are LGHDT and YNNKEL (reference sequence). The CDR3 has 20 residues. Trimming removed 4 bases from V and 1 base from J; junction bases left unmatched: 16. The CDR3 reads CASSPKPLPGQGARNTEAFF. In nucleotides, the CDR3 is TGTGCCAGCAGCCCCAAACCCTTACCGGGACAGGGGGCGAGGAACACTGAAGCTTTCTTT.

This clonotype was seen at least ten times. This chain joins TRBV4-3 and TRBJ1-4, with D tentatively TRBD1 (5 bases). This CDR3 has 16 residues. Germline CDR1 LGHNA, CDR2 YSLEER. Trimming removed 1 base at V and 3 bases at J, with 12 bases between. This CDR3 reads CASSQAGSGANEKLFF. CDR3 in DNA: TGCGCCAGCAGCCAAGCAGGGAGCGGAGCTAATGAAAAACTGTTTTTT.

This clonotype was seen repeatedly, ten times or more. The chain combines TRBV6-1 with TRBJ1-4; D is perhaps TRBD1 (5 bases). Germline V gene data show CDR1 as MNHNS and CDR2 as SASEGT. The CDR3 consists of 16 residues. Trimming cost V 8 bases and J 6 bases, with 22 bases left between them. This CDR3 reads CASRRREGRADEKLFF. The CDR3 coding sequence is TGTGCCAGCCGTAGGCGCGAGGGACGGGCGGATGAAAAACTGTTTTTT.

This clonotype was seen repeatedly, ten times or more. The chain has TRBV20-1 and TRBJ1-2; TRBD1 agrees at 7 bases. This CDR3 is 12 amino acids long. The V segment lost 6 bases and the J segment 3 bases; nucleotides outside the gene matches: 4. Germline values: CDR1 DFQATT, CDR2 SNEGSKA (reference sequence). The CDR3 protein is CSAQQGYYGYTF. For the CDR3, the DNA is TGCAGTGCACAACAGGGGTACTATGGCTACACCTTC.

This rearrangement joins TRBV2 to TRBJ2-1; D not resolved. The CDR3 is made up of 14 amino acids. The ends were cut back, 2 bases at V and 7 bases at J, with 12 bases in the middle. Germline V CDR1 and CDR2: SNHLY, FYNNEI. CDR3 sequence (DNA): TGTGCCAGCAGTGAACGGGTTGTTAGAAATGAGCAGTTCTTC. As protein: CASSERVVRNEQFF.